This TCR beta chain was profiled in a study of cytotoxic CD8 clonotypes in ibrutinib-treated CLL. Profiling relied on immunoSEQ multiplex PCR, and the TCRdb table lists in-frame clones only, not all of them. The top ten hold 25% to 30% of the sample, which has some 50,000 clones, roughly three fifths seen once. PBMCs were cryopreserved, and roughly 2 micrograms of genomic DNA from them went into TCR beta libraries. Study results and limitations: A rise in clonality was seen at ibrutinib response, and a fall back toward baseline was seen at progression. The study found baseline clonality above age-matched healthy donors, tracking circulating CD8+ T-cell counts.

V lost 4 bases to trimming and J lost 1 base, with 22 bases between them. Germline values: CDR1 MNHEY, CDR2 SMNVEV (reference sequence). The CDR3 length is 18 residues. This clone was picked up a small number of times. Its antigen is not identified. This sequence joins TRBV27 and TRBJ1-1, with D perhaps matching TRBD1 (5 bases). The sequencing used PBMCs, collected after 24 months of ibrutinib treatment. The receptor's source is a human donor with chronic lymphocytic leukemia. CDR3 sequence: CASSSVFRSREGNTEAFF. The CDR3 DNA sequence: TGTGCCAGCAGTTCCGTTTTTAGGTCCAGGGAGGGGAACACTGAAGCTTTCTTT.